A single sample gave rise to the 23 T cell receptor beta chains below, sequenced in a study of CD4 and CD8 cells across lung adenocarcinoma regions. One entry per CDR3 protein, called by TCRdb with MiXCR from the PCR reads. Here the sample spans under 20,000 distinct CDR3 sequences, 50% being singletons. Sequencing was performed on CD8+ T cells from the margin of a lung tumor. These receptors were obtained from a male donor with lung adenocarcinoma. The CD4 and CD8 labels of this study may be unreliable.

This clonotype was found a few times. V and J are TRBV6-5 and TRBJ1-5; perhaps TRBD1 as D (6 bases). V lost 6 bases, J lost 2 bases, and 11 bases lay in between. Germline assignment: CDR1 MNHEY and CDR2 SVGAGI. This CDR3 has 14 residues. CDR3 in amino acids: CASRLQGGNQPQHF. The CDR3 DNA is TGTGCCAGCAGGTTACAGGGCGGCAATCAGCCCCAGCATTTT.

As concerns this clonotype: A much larger clone sits a single nucleotide away, making a read error possible. J is TRBJ2-1 and V is TRBV6-4, with 12 nucleotides matching TRBD2. With 0 bases clipped from V and 9 bases from J, the junction kept 3 bases outside the gene matches. The CDR3 has 15 residues. Germline values: CDR1 MRHNA, CDR2 SNTAGT. CDR3 in DNA: TGTGCCAGCAGTGACTCGACTAGCGGGAGCAGTGAGCAGTTCTTC. Translating it yields CASSDSTSGSSEQFF.

V and J are TRBV27 and TRBJ2-5; the D gene is possibly TRBD2 (6 bases). The CDR3 spans 14 residues. Trimming removed 6 bases from V and 6 bases from J, with 17 bases in between. Germline V lookup: CDR1 MNHEY, CDR2 SMNVEV (reference sequence). CDR3 in amino acids: CASRGLQSTKTQYF. The CDR3 DNA reads TGTGCCAGCAGGGGACTTCAGAGTACAAAGACCCAGTACTTC.

This clonotype was observed once. The chain carries TRBV5-6 and TRBJ2-2; 8 bases match TRBD1. Germline-derived CDR1 and CDR2 are SGHDT and YYEEEE. CDR3 length equals 15 residues. Trimming removed 4 bases from V and 3 bases from J; junction bases left unmatched: 5. The CDR3 DNA follows: TGTGCCAGCAGCCGACTGGACAGGGACACCGGGGAGCTGTTTTTT. It encodes CASSRLDRDTGELFF. Filled out from reference TRBV5-6 and TRBJ2-2, the complete variable domain reads DAGVTQSPTHLIKTRGQQVTLRCSPKSGHDTVSWYQQALGQGPQFIFQYYEEEERQRGNFPDRFSGHQFPNYSSELNVNALLLGDSALYLCASSRLDRDTGELFFGEGSRLTVL.

This clonotype showed up just once. This is likely a read error, given that the CDR3 carries no conserved phenylalanine or tryptophan at its end. The limits of the CDR3 on the DNA are not certain, so only TCRdb's listed CDR3 is given. The chain is built from TRBV6-5 and TRBJ2-5. A total of 8 residues make up the CDR3, ends included. CDR1 MNHEY and CDR2 SVGAGI come from the germline V gene. CDR3 sequence: CASSYPLP.

V gene TRBV6-1 combines with J gene TRBJ2-5; D may be TRBD1 (5 bases). V was clipped by 6 bases and J by 2 bases, with 10 bases between them. CDR3 length: 13 amino acids. The V gene's germline CDR1 is MNHNS and CDR2 SASEGT. The CDR3 sequence: CASSLRQQETQYF. The CDR3 nucleotides are TGTGCCAGCAGCCTCAGACAGCAAGAGACCCAGTACTTC.

This chain joins TRBV6-5 and TRBJ1-5, with 7 bases lining up with TRBD1. From germline, CDR1 is MNHEY and CDR2 SVGAGI. V lost 5 bases, J lost 7 bases, and 8 bases stayed unmatched. The CDR3 is 14 amino acids. The CDR3 loop reads CASSTHTGEQPQHF. CDR3 DNA sequence: TGTGCCAGCAGTACTCACACAGGGGAACAGCCCCAGCATTTT.

This sequence joins TRBV6-1 and TRBJ2-2; 8 positions agree with TRBD2. This CDR3 region has 16 residues. V shed 4 bases, J shed 6 bases, and the junction held 10 bases outside the gene matches. CDR1 is MNHNS, CDR2 SASEGT, per germline. The CDR3 loop reads CASSAEAGGGPGELFF. CDR3 nucleotides: TGTGCCAGCAGTGCCGAGGCGGGAGGAGGGCCCGGGGAGCTGTTTTTT.

V usage is TRBV10-2 and J usage is TRBJ1-6; D is ambiguous. V was clipped by 3 bases and J by 9 bases, with 18 bases between them. The germline V gene encodes CDR1 WSHSY and CDR2 SAAADI. The CDR3 is made up of 16 amino acids. CDR3 protein: CASSESDPSAGSPLHF. CDR3 nucleotides: TGCGCCAGCAGTGAATCAGACCCTTCCGCGGGTTCACCCCTCCACTTT.

DNA for the CDR3: TGTGCCAGCAGTTTAGCGGGAGGCAGCTACGATGCGCAGTATTTT. As protein: CASSLAGGSYDAQYF. V gene TRBV6-5 combines with J gene TRBJ2-3, with TRBD2 matching over 10 bases. Germline values: CDR1 MNHEY, CDR2 SVGAGI. The CDR3 is made up of 15 amino acids. V lost 4 bases and J lost 10; bases outside the gene matches: 11.

The chain uses TRBV12-3 or TRBV12-4 and TRBJ1-1; D ambiguous. The germline V and J ends were trimmed by 1 base and 5 bases, with 11 bases remaining between them. The CDR3 extends over 14 amino acids. CDR3 DNA: TGTGCCAGCAGTTTAGAGGACTGGGGAACTGAAGCTTTCTTT. It yields the protein CASSLEDWGTEAFF.

The rearrangement links TRBV6-1 to TRBJ2-1; D remains ambiguous. The CDR3 has 11 amino acids. Germline-derived CDR1 and CDR2 are MNHNS and SASEGT. With 8 bases removed from V and 5 bases from J, the gap between germline ends came to 7 bases. CDR3 sequence: CASAEHNEQFF. CDR3 nucleotide sequence: TGTGCCAGCGCAGAACACAATGAGCAGTTCTTC.

This clonotype has at least ten counts. This chain links TRBV10-1 with TRBJ2-3; 7 positions agree with TRBD1. The CDR3 covers 15 residues. Losses at the gene ends were 0 bases for V and 4 bases for J; bases not matched to a gene: 4. CDR1 and CDR2 (germline): WNHNN, SYGVQD (reference sequence). CDR3 protein: CASSESKGGADTQYF. The DNA of the CDR3 is TGCGCCAGCAGTGAGTCGAAAGGGGGCGCAGATACGCAGTATTTT.

The chain recombines TRBV6-1 with TRBJ2-4; unclear D gene. Germline lookup yields CDR1 MNHNS and CDR2 SASEGT. The CDR3 has 11 amino acids. V was shortened by 4 bases and J by 13 bases, with 11 bases between the two germline ends. The CDR3 is CASSAKSRQYF. The CDR3 DNA reads as TGTGCCAGCAGTGCAAAAAGCAGGCAGTACTTC.

This clonotype was detected many times. V usage is TRBV11-2 and J usage is TRBJ1-6; D is perhaps TRBD1 (6 bases). V was trimmed by 0 bases and J by 8 bases, leaving 11 bases between them. The CDR3 consists of 15 residues. Looked up from germline, CDR1 is SGHAT and CDR2 is FQNNGV. The CDR3 DNA sequence: TGTGCCAGCAGCTTAGATCCGGGGGCATATTCACCCCTCCACTTT. Protein product: CASSLDPGAYSPLHF.

As regards this clonotype: The junction shows a germline mismatch at one end, possibly a read error. V and J are TRBV10-2 and TRBJ2-4; 8 bases are shared with TRBD2. CDR1 is WSHSY and CDR2 is SAAADI in the germline V gene. The CDR3 has 14 residues. The chain's CDR3 is CPITGGWATDMQYF. The DNA of the CDR3 is TGCCCCATCACGGGGGGGTGGGCCACAGACATGCAGTACTTC.

This clonotype was picked up many times. The V and J genes are TRBV10-3 and TRBJ2-1, with D unclear. The J call is doubtful: the DNA matches TRBJ2-7 better. CDR3 length equals 12 residues. Germline V gene lookup returns CDR1 ENHRY and CDR2 SYGVKD. The CDR3 sequence is CAIGARSYEQYF. CDR3 coding DNA: TGTGCCATCGGCGCCAGATCCTACGAGCAGTACTTC.

The chain joins TRBV9 to TRBJ2-1; tentatively, D is TRBD1 (5 bases). The V end lost 4 bases, the J end lost 4 bases, and 15 bases lay between the germline ends. This CDR3 is built from 15 residues. CDR1 and CDR2 (germline): SGDLS, YYNGEE. The CDR3 DNA follows: TGTGCCAGCAGCTCTATCCCCGGACAATACAATGAGCAGTTCTTC. Its protein is CASSSIPGQYNEQFF.

This clonotype was seen many times. This chain links TRBV6-5 with TRBJ2-3; 10 bases align to TRBD1. This CDR3 is 15 amino acids long. Trimming cost V 2 bases and J 6 bases; bases outside gene matches: 5. Germline values: CDR1 MNHEY, CDR2 SVGAGI. This CDR3 reads CASSYQDRGSDTQYF. The CDR3 nucleotides are TGTGCCAGCAGTTACCAGGACAGGGGGTCCGATACGCAGTATTTT.

The sample holds many counts of this clonotype. The rearrangement uses TRBV6-1 and TRBJ1-1, with TRBD1 as a possible D gene (6 bases). The CDR3 has 14 amino acids. Germline-derived CDR1 and CDR2 are MNHNS and SASEGT. V was clipped by 6 bases and J by 0 bases, with 11 bases between them. The CDR3 spells CASRETGMNTEAFF. For the CDR3, the DNA is TGTGCCAGCAGGGAAACAGGGATGAACACTGAAGCTTTCTTT.

This clonotype was seen more than once but under ten times. This may arise from a read error, as a much more abundant clone is one base away. The genes are TRBV6-1 and TRBJ2-1, with a weak D call TRBD2 (6 bases). CDR3 length equals 14 residues. Germline lookup yields CDR1 MNHNS and CDR2 SASEGT. The V end lost 10 bases, the J end lost 10 bases, and 23 bases lay between the germline ends. CDR3 DNA sequence: TGTGCCACCCACCCAAGCGGGCCTATTTACGAGCAGTTCTTC. Its translation is CATHPSGPIYEQFF.

As for this clonotype: At one end the junction does not follow the germline gene, possibly because of a read error. The V gene is TRBV6-1, the J gene TRBJ2-5; weak D call: TRBD2 (7 bases). The CDR3 totals 16 residues. Germline V gene data show CDR1 as MNHNS and CDR2 as SASEGT. The CDR3 loop reads CASGGAGRGDQETQYF. In DNA form, the CDR3 reads TGTGCCAGCGGGGGGGCCGGGAGAGGGGACCAGGAGACCCAGTACTTC.

This clonotype rates as medium-sized. The chain links TRBV27 to TRBJ2-7; 7 positions match TRBD2. CDR1 is MNHEY, CDR2 SMNVEV, per germline (reference sequence). Trimming removed 5 bases from V and 0 bases from J; junction bases left unmatched: 10. There are 16 residues in the CDR3. This CDR3 is CASSHKWGGSSYEQYF. DNA for the CDR3: TGTGCCAGCAGTCATAAATGGGGCGGGAGCTCCTACGAGCAGTACTTC.